This record looks at one T cell receptor (beta chain) sequence and its context. The data stem from a study of blood T cell repertoires in COVID-19. This CDR3 is built from 17 residues. CDR1 SNHLY and CDR2 FYNNEI come from the germline V gene. V was clipped by 0 bases and J by 6 bases, with 18 bases between them. The protocol was immunoSEQ multiplex PCR, while the TCRdb copy is restricted to in-frame clones and leaves out a portion. Of about 270,000 clones in the sample, around 90% were seen once. The source material was PBMCs or T cells enriched from blood (not recorded which). The rearrangement links TRBV2 to TRBJ1-5; TRBD1 might be the D (5 bases). The clonotype was recovered from a woman aged 30 to 39 who had recovered from COVID-19. DNA of the CDR3: TGTGCCAGCAGTGAAGCGTGGGAGCTTCTCGGGGGTCAGCCCCAGCATTTT. It encodes CASSEAWELLGGQPQHF.